Following are 29 T cell receptor beta chains from one sample sequenced in a study of T-cell memory formation after mild COVID-19. TCRdb ran MiXCR on the 5' RACE reads and lists one entry per CDR3 protein. In the table there are 90,000 to 120,000 distinct CDR3 sequences, approximately 15% of which are singletons. Material for sequencing was PBMCs or a T cell subset sorted from them (not recorded which). These receptors all stem from a man aged 18 to 29 who had mild COVID-19 (a few samples of this study predate the infection). Cell type and time point are not known.

The J gene is TRBJ1-1, the V gene TRBV7-2; the D is unclear. Germline V lookup: CDR1 SGHTA, CDR2 FQGNSA. The V end lost 3 bases, the J end lost 1 base, and 6 bases lay between the germline ends. The CDR3 length is 13 residues. This chain's CDR3 is CASSFPENTEAFF. DNA of the CDR3: TGTGCCAGCAGCTTCCCAGAGAACACTGAAGCTTTCTTT.

V usage is TRBV29-1 and J usage is TRBJ1-2; D may be TRBD1 (6 bases). With 7 bases removed from V and 4 bases from J, the gap between germline ends came to 13 bases. CDR1 is SQVTM, CDR2 ANQGSEA, per germline. The CDR3 runs 12 residues. This CDR3 is CSGGDRFYGYTF. The CDR3 DNA follows: TGCAGCGGTGGTGACAGGTTCTATGGCTACACCTTC.

This chain links TRBV12-3 or TRBV12-4 with TRBJ2-3, with TRBD2 matching 11 bases. The CDR3 has 14 residues. J lost 4 bases, V lost 10 bases, and 7 bases had no gene match. The DNA of the CDR3 is TGTGCCACAGGGGCTAGCGGGGGGCCAGATACGCAGTATTTT. Translating it yields CATGASGGPDTQYF.

The chain has TRBV7-2 and TRBJ1-2; a weak D match, TRBD1 (6 bases). Per germline, CDR1 SGHTA and CDR2 FQGNSA. Trimming took 4 bases from V and 8 from J, leaving 17 bases between them. The CDR3 is 14 residues long. In DNA, the CDR3 is TGTGCCAGCAGCTCCCCCGGGGGGCGTTCGGGCTACACCTTC. The encoded protein is CASSSPGGRSGYTF.

The chain carries TRBV7-8 and TRBJ1-5; D remains unclear. The CDR3 contains 15 residues. V was cut by 0 bases and J by 1 base, with 7 bases left in between. Germline assignment: CDR1 SGHVS and CDR2 FQNEAQ. CDR3 loop: CASSLAVLSNQPQHF. The CDR3 coding sequence is TGTGCCAGCAGCTTAGCGGTCCTCAGCAATCAGCCCCAGCATTTT.

This clonotype has just a few counts. The gene calls are TRBV4-1 and TRBJ1-2; TRBD1 might be the D (6 bases). CDR1 MGHRA and CDR2 YSYEKL come from the germline V gene. Trimming took off 0 bases at V and 7 bases at J, with 12 bases between the two ends. The CDR3 sequence is 14 residues long. CDR3 in amino acids: CASSQESGAAGYTF. The CDR3 region has the DNA TGCGCCAGCAGCCAAGAGTCGGGGGCGGCTGGCTACACCTTC.

The gene calls are TRBV5-1 and TRBJ2-1; no clear D. Per the germline V gene, CDR1 is SGHRS and CDR2 is YFSETQ. This CDR3 region has 14 residues. Between the trimmed V and J ends, which lost 3 bases and 0 bases, there was a span of 7 bases. DNA of the CDR3: TGCGCCAGCAGCTCGACGCCCTCCTACAATGAGCAGTTCTTC. This encodes CASSSTPSYNEQFF.

The genes are TRBV7-9 and TRBJ1-6, with D unclear. Germline CDR1 and CDR2: SEHNR and FQNEAQ (reference sequence). The CDR3 is 12 amino acids. Trimming took off 5 bases at V and 14 bases at J, with 13 bases between the two ends. The DNA for the CDR3 is TGTGCCAGCAGCCCGAAGGCATTCGCCCTCCACTTT. Its translation: CASSPKAFALHF. Full variable domain (outside the CDR3, taken from reference TRBV7-9 and TRBJ1-6): DTGVSQNPRHKITKRGQNVTFRCDPISEHNRLYWYRQTLGQGPEFLTYFQNEAQLEKSRLLSDRFSAERPKGSFSTLEIQRTEQGDSAMYLCASSPKAFALHFGNGTRLTVT.

This clonotype was seen only a few times. This chain links TRBV7-6 with TRBJ2-5; 11 nucleotides agree with TRBD1. The CDR3 runs to 18 residues. From germline, CDR1 is SGHVS and CDR2 FNYEAQ. Trimming removed 5 bases from V and 4 bases from J; junction bases left unmatched: 15. Written as DNA, the CDR3 is TGTGCCAGCAGCCCTCCCTTTGGGCGGGACAGGGGGGCAGAGACCCAGTACTTC. Protein sequence: CASSPPFGRDRGAETQYF.

The J gene is TRBJ2-5, the V gene TRBV4-2; TRBD2 aligns across 13 bases. CDR3 length: 18 amino acids. CDR1 and CDR2 (germline): LGHNA, YNFKEQ. J gave up 2 bases and V 0 bases, and 6 bases lay outside the gene matches. The CDR3 loop reads CASSQEILGLAGQETQYF. In nucleotides, the CDR3 is TGTGCCAGCAGCCAAGAAATACTGGGACTAGCGGGACAAGAGACCCAGTACTTC.

This sequence joins TRBV2 and TRBJ2-3; unclear D gene. This CDR3 contains 15 residues. Germline V gene lookup returns CDR1 SNHLY and CDR2 FYNNEI. Trimming removed 2 bases from V and 2 bases from J, with 11 bases in between. CDR3 nucleotides: TGTGCCAGCAGTGAATACCTCGGCCTCACAGATACGCAGTATTTT. It is translated as CASSEYLGLTDTQYF.

This clonotype appeared many times. The V call is TRBV5-1, the J call TRBJ1-2; D is possibly TRBD1 (5 bases). V lost 6 bases, J lost 12 bases, and 30 bases lay in between. Germline V lookup: CDR1 SGHRS, CDR2 YFSETQ. This CDR3 spans 16 amino acids. The DNA of the CDR3 is TGCGCCAGCAAATCAAAGACCGGGACCGACGCCTCGGGGAACACCTTC. This encodes CASKSKTGTDASGNTF.

A single count supports this clonotype. V gene TRBV5-1 combines with J gene TRBJ1-1; a weak D match, TRBD1 (5 bases). Trimming took 1 base from V and 3 from J, leaving 16 bases between them. This CDR3 spans 16 amino acids. In germline, CDR1 is SGHRS, CDR2 YFSETQ. The CDR3 spells CASSLLGPLGDTEAFF. The DNA for the CDR3 is TGCGCCAGCAGCTTGTTGGGACCCTTAGGAGACACTGAAGCTTTCTTT.

In this sample, this clonotype turned up a few times. This chain links TRBV6-5 with TRBJ2-3, with 9 bases fitting TRBD2. Germline V CDR1 and CDR2: MNHEY, SVGAGI. The trim removed 0 bases at V and 2 bases at J, leaving 3 bases unmatched. CDR3 length: 16 amino acids. In DNA form, the CDR3 reads TGTGCCAGCAGTTACTCGGCTAGCGGGGACACAGATACGCAGTATTTT. This codes for CASSYSASGDTDTQYF.

The rearrangement joins TRBV4-3 to TRBJ1-2; possibly TRBD1 for D (5 bases). With 0 bases removed from V and 3 bases from J, the gap between germline ends came to 11 bases. CDR3 length: 15 residues. Per germline, CDR1 LGHNA and CDR2 YSLEER. CDR3 residues: CASSQEEGSDYGYTF. In DNA, the CDR3 is TGCGCCAGCAGCCAAGAAGAGGGGTCAGACTATGGCTACACCTTC.

V usage is TRBV20-1 and J usage is TRBJ1-1; 9 positions match TRBD1. Germline V gene data show CDR1 as DFQATT and CDR2 as SNEGSKA (reference sequence). The CDR3 runs 17 residues. V was clipped by 5 bases and J by 2 bases; unmatched bases: 15. This CDR3 is CSADSGTGLPRNTEAFF. The CDR3 nucleotides read TGCAGTGCTGACTCCGGGACAGGGCTACCCCGCAACACTGAAGCTTTCTTT.

This clonotype was counted ten times or more. The rearrangement uses TRBV4-1 and TRBJ2-7; 9 nucleotides agree with TRBD1. This CDR3 is built from 16 residues. The junction had 8 bases not matched to a gene; V was cut back by 2 bases and J by 3 bases. Germline V CDR1 and CDR2: MGHRA, YSYEKL. CDR3 sequence reads: CASSQPPGQGSYEQYF. The CDR3 nucleotides read TGCGCCAGCAGCCAACCCCCGGGACAGGGAAGCTACGAGCAGTACTTC.

J is TRBJ2-1 and V is TRBV29-1; no definite D call. Germline V lookup: CDR1 SQVTM, CDR2 ANQGSEA. V gave up 7 bases and J gave up 1 base, with 11 bases separating them. This CDR3 is 13 amino acids long. The CDR3 sequence: CSARGGSYNEQFF. The CDR3 bases are TGCAGCGCCAGAGGCGGTTCCTACAATGAGCAGTTCTTC.

This clonotype was detected only a few times. The chain has TRBV6-2 or TRBV6-3 and TRBJ2-2; TRBD1 matches 7 bases. This CDR3 has 16 residues. Per the germline V gene, CDR1 is MNHEY and CDR2 is SVGEGT. V shed 8 bases and J 4 bases; nucleotides not matched to a gene: 13. The CDR3 bases are TGTGCCAGCTACCTTGACAGGGCGCGCGGCACCGGGGAGCTGTTTTTT. This codes for CASYLDRARGTGELFF.

In this sample, this clonotype turned up many times. V is TRBV6-6 and J is TRBJ2-7; 10 bases map to TRBD2. CDR1 and CDR2 (germline): MNHNY, SVGAGI (reference sequence). The CDR3 runs to 13 residues. J gave up 5 bases and V 5 bases, and 3 bases lay outside the gene matches. CDR3: CASSRTSGDEQYF. For the CDR3, the DNA is TGTGCCAGCAGTCGGACTAGCGGCGACGAGCAGTACTTC.

This clonotype has ten or more counts. V gene TRBV29-1 combines with J gene TRBJ1-1; 8 bases agree with TRBD1. The CDR3 is made up of 15 amino acids. Germline lookup yields CDR1 SQVTM and CDR2 ANQGSEA. V lost 1 base and J lost 8; bases outside the gene matches: 12. The chain's CDR3 is CSVEGQGPTQWEAFF. DNA of the CDR3: TGCAGCGTTGAAGGACAGGGGCCCACTCAATGGGAAGCTTTCTTT.

V usage is TRBV4-1 and J usage is TRBJ2-7; D may be TRBD1 (6 bases). V dropped 0 bases and J dropped 0 bases, with 12 bases sitting between them. From germline, CDR1 is MGHRA and CDR2 YSYEKL. There are 16 residues in the CDR3. The CDR3 protein is CASSQDDRSGSYEQYF. CDR3 nucleotide sequence: TGCGCCAGCAGCCAAGACGACAGGAGTGGCTCCTACGAGCAGTACTTC.

This clonotype was observed a handful of times. The gene calls are TRBV20-1 and TRBJ2-7, with 7 bases identical to TRBD2. The ends lost 6 bases at V and 4 bases at J; junction bases unmatched: 9. The CDR3 sequence is 13 residues long. The germline V gene has CDR1 DFQATT and CDR2 SNEGSKA (reference sequence). The CDR3, as DNA: TGCAGTGCCTCCGGGACTACCCGTTACGAGCAGTACTTC. This translates into CSASGTTRYEQYF.

CDR3: CASSPEFTQYF. The DNA of the CDR3 is TGTGCCAGCTCACCAGAATTTACGCAGTATTTT. The rearrangement joins TRBV18 to TRBJ2-3; unclear D gene. This CDR3 contains 11 residues. Per the germline V gene, CDR1 is KGHSH and CDR2 is LQKENI. Trimming shortened V by 2 bases and J by 8 bases, and 5 bases separated the two germline ends.

This clonotype was observed a few times. V and J are TRBV7-6 and TRBJ1-2; 8 nucleotides match TRBD1. Germline CDR1 SGHVS, CDR2 FNYEAQ. This CDR3 has 15 residues. Trimming at V came to 4 bases and at J to 4 bases, leaving 8 bases not matched to a gene. CDR3 coding DNA: TGTGCCAGCAGCTCAGAAGACAGGGGAGGCTATGGCTACACCTTC. It specifies CASSSEDRGGYGYTF.

The chain recombines TRBV12-3 or TRBV12-4 with TRBJ2-3, with 14 bases fitting TRBD2. This CDR3 has 16 amino acids. V trimming: 0 bases; J trimming: 6 bases; junction bases outside the gene matches: 2. CDR3 sequence (DNA): TGTGCCAGCAGTTTAGCGGGACTAGCGGGGGTGGATACGCAGTATTTT. It encodes CASSLAGLAGVDTQYF.

This chain joins TRBV5-1 and TRBJ2-3; 12 bases align to TRBD2. The CDR3 runs to 16 residues. V dropped 3 bases and J dropped 5; count of bases not matched to a gene: 7. Germline CDR1 reads SGHRS; CDR2 reads YFSETQ. In nucleotides, the CDR3 is TGCGCCAGCAGCTCCCGACTAGCGGGGGCCGGAGATACGCAGTATTTT. Translation gives CASSSRLAGAGDTQYF.

V is TRBV27 and J is TRBJ1-1, with D perhaps matching TRBD1 (5 bases). V gave up 6 bases and J gave up 4 bases, with 15 bases separating them. The CDR3 is made up of 14 amino acids. Germline CDR1 and CDR2: MNHEY and SMNVEV (reference sequence). The CDR3 nucleotides read TGTGCCAGCAGCACAATCTCCGGGACCACTGAAGCTTTCTTT. Residues: CASSTISGTTEAFF.

This clonotype has a count of ten or more. This rearrangement joins TRBV6-5 to TRBJ2-5, with D maybe TRBD1 (6 bases). V dropped 0 bases and J dropped 3 bases, with 11 bases sitting between them. The CDR3 length is 15 residues. The germline V gene encodes CDR1 MNHEY and CDR2 SVGAGI. The CDR3 nucleotides are TGTGCCAGCAGTTACTCGCCAGGGGACAAAGAGACCCAGTACTTC. This translates into CASSYSPGDKETQYF.